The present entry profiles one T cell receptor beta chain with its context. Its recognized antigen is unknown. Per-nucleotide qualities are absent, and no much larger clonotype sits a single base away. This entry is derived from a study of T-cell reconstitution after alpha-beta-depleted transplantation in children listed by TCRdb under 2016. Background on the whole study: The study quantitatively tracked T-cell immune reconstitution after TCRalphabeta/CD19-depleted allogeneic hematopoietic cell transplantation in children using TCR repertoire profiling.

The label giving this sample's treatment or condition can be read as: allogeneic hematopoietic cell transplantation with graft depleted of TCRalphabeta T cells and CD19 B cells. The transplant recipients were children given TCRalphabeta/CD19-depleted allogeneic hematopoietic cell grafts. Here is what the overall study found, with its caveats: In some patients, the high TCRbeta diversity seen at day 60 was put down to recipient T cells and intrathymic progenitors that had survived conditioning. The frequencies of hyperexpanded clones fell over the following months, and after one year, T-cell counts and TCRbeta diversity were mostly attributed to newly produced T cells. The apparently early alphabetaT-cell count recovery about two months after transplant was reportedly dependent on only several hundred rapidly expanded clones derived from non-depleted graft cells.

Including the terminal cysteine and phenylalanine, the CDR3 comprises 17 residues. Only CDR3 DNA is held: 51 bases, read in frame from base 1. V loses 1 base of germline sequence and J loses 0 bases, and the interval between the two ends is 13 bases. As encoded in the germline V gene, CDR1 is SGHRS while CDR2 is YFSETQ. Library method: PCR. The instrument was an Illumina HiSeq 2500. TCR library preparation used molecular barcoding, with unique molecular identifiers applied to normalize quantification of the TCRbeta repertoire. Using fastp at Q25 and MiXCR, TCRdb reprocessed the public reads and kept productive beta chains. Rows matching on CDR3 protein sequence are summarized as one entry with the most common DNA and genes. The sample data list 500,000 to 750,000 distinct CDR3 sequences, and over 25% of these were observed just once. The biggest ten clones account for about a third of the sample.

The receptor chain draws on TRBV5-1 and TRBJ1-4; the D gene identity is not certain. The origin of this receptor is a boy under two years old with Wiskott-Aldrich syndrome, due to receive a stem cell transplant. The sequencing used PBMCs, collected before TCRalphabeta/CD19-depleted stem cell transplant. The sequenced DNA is TGCGCCAGCAGCTTGCGATCGTCAGCCACAACTAATGAAAAACTGTTTTTT. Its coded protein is CASSLRSSATTNEKLFF.